The 21 T cell receptor beta chains presented below share a single source sample, sequenced in a study of beta chain features in type 1 diabetes. Reverse transcription of all isolated RNA meant that expressed TCRB transcripts were sequenced. Method: immunoSEQ multiplex PCR; TCRdb's copy keeps in-frame clones and lacks some. Of over 350,000 clones listed, less than 15% are singletons. Material for sequencing was naive CD4+ T cells from blood. The receptor source for this set is a woman younger than 30 in good health.

This clone was seen a few times. The chain combines TRBV30 with TRBJ1-4; a possible D gene is TRBD1 (5 bases). CDR1 GTSNPN and CDR2 SVGIG come from the germline V gene (reference sequence). Trimming left V 1 base short and J 7 bases short, with 10 bases between. The CDR3 is 13 amino acids. CDR3 DNA: TGTGCCTGGAGTGCGGGGGGTGGTGAAAAACTGTTTTTT. It encodes CAWSAGGGEKLFF.

The chain couples TRBV4-1 to TRBJ2-1, with D perhaps matching TRBD2 (5 bases). Trimming cost V 0 bases and J 8 bases, with 14 bases left between them. CDR3 length: 15 amino acids. Germline V lookup: CDR1 MGHRA, CDR2 YSYEKL. CDR3 bases: TGCGCCAGCAGCCAAGAATTGTGGGAGCGCTATGAGCAGTTCTTC. Encoded protein: CASSQELWERYEQFF.

CDR3 amino acids: CASGPGTSGRALDEQFF. In nucleotides, the CDR3 is TGTGCTAGTGGTCCTGGAACTAGCGGGAGGGCCCTCGATGAGCAGTTCTTC. J is TRBJ2-1 and V is TRBV12-5, with 13 bases aligning to TRBD2. The CDR3 is made up of 17 amino acids. Germline CDR1 reads LGHNT; CDR2 reads FRNRAP. The V segment lost 5 bases and the J segment 8 bases; nucleotides outside the gene matches: 12.

This clone has only a few counts. This chain uses TRBV30 with TRBJ2-7; D is unclear. The CDR3 has 13 residues. Trimming shortened V by 3 bases and J by 5 bases, and 14 bases separated the two germline ends. Per the germline V gene, CDR1 is GTSNPN and CDR2 is SVGIG (reference sequence). The CDR3 sequence is CAWRAPSIHEQYF. The CDR3 nucleotides are TGTGCCTGGAGGGCACCTAGTATCCACGAGCAGTACTTC.

This clone was picked up a small number of times. CDR3 sequence: CASSLNTGVGETQYF. CDR3 in DNA: TGTGCCAGCAGCCTAAATACAGGGGTTGGAGAGACCCAGTACTTC. The chain carries TRBV14 and TRBJ2-5, with TRBD1 identical over 7 bases. The CDR3 runs to 15 residues. Per the germline V gene, CDR1 is SGHDN and CDR2 is FVKESK. V trimming: 4 bases; J trimming: 4 bases; junction bases outside the gene matches: 9.

This clone was detected a few times. The V gene is TRBV5-1, the J gene TRBJ1-5; weak D call: TRBD1 (6 bases). Trimming pared 4 bases from V and 5 bases from J, leaving 10 bases between. Germline V gene lookup returns CDR1 SGHRS and CDR2 YFSETQ. The CDR3 sequence is 13 residues long. The CDR3 DNA reads TGCGCCAGCAGCCTGGACAGTGATCAGCCCCAGCATTTT. It encodes CASSLDSDQPQHF.

This clone was picked up a small number of times. The chain has TRBV5-1 and TRBJ2-5; possibly TRBD1 for D (7 bases). The CDR3 is 15 amino acids. V was pared by 3 bases and J by 4 bases, with 16 bases between. Germline V gives CDR1 SGHRS, CDR2 YFSETQ. CDR3 in amino acids: CASSSSSGGGETQYF. CDR3 in DNA: TGCGCCAGCAGCTCGTCCTCAGGGGGAGGAGAGACCCAGTACTTC. Combining the CDR3 with reference TRBV5-1 and TRBJ2-5 gives the whole variable domain KAGVTQTPRYLIKTRGQQVTLSCSPISGHRSVSWYQQTPGQGLQFLFEYFSETQRNKGNFPGRFSGRQFSNSRSEMNVSTLELGDSALYLCASSSSSGGGETQYFGPGTRLLVL.

The rearrangement links TRBV27 to TRBJ1-5; possible D gene TRBD1, 5 bases. In germline, CDR1 is MNHEY, CDR2 SMNVEV (reference sequence). V lost 5 bases to trimming and J lost 7 bases, with 9 bases between them. This CDR3 spans 12 amino acids. The CDR3 DNA reads as TGTGCCAGCAGTACAGGTTCCCAGCCCCAGCATTTT. Translating it yields CASSTGSQPQHF.

This chain connects TRBV18 to TRBJ1-1; D is possibly TRBD1 (6 bases). CDR3 length: 13 amino acids. The germline V gene has CDR1 KGHSH and CDR2 LQKENI. Trimming shortened V by 6 bases and J by 4 bases, and 12 bases separated the two germline ends. In DNA, the CDR3 is TGTGCCAGCTCGGAACAGGGTTTCACTGAAGCTTTCTTT. Translation gives CASSEQGFTEAFF.

The chain uses TRBV4-3 and TRBJ2-1; TRBD2 might be the D (7 bases). CDR1 is LGHNA and CDR2 is YSLEER in the germline V gene. The CDR3 is 14 residues long. The V end lost 0 bases, the J end lost 9 bases, and 12 bases lay between the germline ends. CDR3: CASSQDGRGGEQFF. Here the CDR3 DNA reads TGCGCCAGCAGCCAAGATGGGAGGGGGGGTGAGCAGTTCTTC.

This clone was found a few times. The V gene is TRBV4-2, the J gene TRBJ1-5; TRBD1 is a possible D gene (6 bases). The V end was cut by 4 bases, the J end by 3 bases, with 10 bases between. This CDR3 has 14 amino acids. Germline V gene data show CDR1 as LGHNA and CDR2 as YNFKEQ. CDR3 region: CASSPGQNNQPQHF. In DNA form, the CDR3 reads TGTGCCAGCAGCCCCGGACAGAACAATCAGCCCCAGCATTTT.

V and J are TRBV4-3 and TRBJ2-7; the match to TRBD2 covers 8 bases. The junction had 5 bases not matched to a gene; V was cut back by 0 bases and J by 1 base. The CDR3 runs to 16 residues. In germline, CDR1 is LGHNA, CDR2 YSLEER. The DNA for the CDR3 is TGCGCCAGCAGCCAAGAAGGGCTAGCGGGTTCCTACGAGCAGTACTTC. Protein: CASSQEGLAGSYEQYF.

The chain uses TRBV6-1 and TRBJ2-4; 9 positions agree with TRBD2. Germline lookup yields CDR1 MNHNS and CDR2 SASEGT. The CDR3 runs 17 residues. J gave up 3 bases and V 0 bases, and 6 bases lay outside the gene matches. The CDR3 loop is CASSEARVAGDKNIQYF. As DNA, the CDR3 is TGTGCCAGCAGTGAAGCGCGGGTAGCGGGAGACAAAAACATTCAGTACTTC.

This clone was counted only a few times. The CDR3 here is CASSQGLAYEQFF. The CDR3 nucleotides read TGCGCCAGCAGCCAGGGACTAGCGTATGAGCAGTTCTTC. The chain joins TRBV5-1 to TRBJ2-1; 10 bases align to TRBD2. Germline CDR1 and CDR2: SGHRS and YFSETQ. The CDR3 contains 13 residues. V shed 4 bases, J shed 8 bases, and the junction held 3 bases outside the gene matches.

There are a few counts of this clone. J is TRBJ1-5 and V is TRBV7-2, with 12 bases fitting TRBD1. The J segment lost 7 bases and the V segment lost 5 bases, leaving 3 bases of the junction unmatched. Germline V gene data show CDR1 as SGHTA and CDR2 as FQGNSA. This CDR3 has 14 residues. The CDR3 DNA follows: TGTGCCAGCAGCGCCGGGACAGGGGGCCAGCCCCAGCATTTT. This encodes CASSAGTGGQPQHF.

V is TRBV14 and J is TRBJ1-3, with D possibly TRBD1 on 5 matching bases. CDR3 length: 12 amino acids. Trimming pared 2 bases from V and 10 bases from J, leaving 9 bases between. The germline V gene has CDR1 SGHDN and CDR2 FVKESK. The CDR3 nucleotides are TGTGCCAGCAGCCAATCCCAGGGAACCATATATTTT. Its translation is CASSQSQGTIYF.

The CDR3 reads CAWSPNLGTKGQFF. In DNA, the CDR3 is TGTGCCTGGAGTCCAAACCTAGGGACTAAGGGCCAGTTCTTC. The V and J genes are TRBV30 and TRBJ2-1; 7 bases are shared with TRBD2. J lost 13 bases, V lost 2 bases, and 14 bases had no gene match. CDR3 size: 14 residues. Germline V CDR1 and CDR2: GTSNPN, SVGIG (reference sequence). The full variable domain, in which reference TRBV30 and TRBJ2-1 provide the parts outside the CDR3, is SQTIHQWPATLVQPVGSPLSLECTVEGTSNPNLYWYRQAAGRGLQLLFYSVGIGQISSEVPQNLSASRPQDRQFILSSKKLLLSDSGFYLCAWSPNLGTKGQFFGPGTRLTVL.

V and J are TRBV28 and TRBJ2-1, with D tentatively TRBD2 (6 bases). The CDR3 has 13 residues. Germline CDR1 MDHEN, CDR2 SYDVKM. V was pared by 7 bases and J by 6 bases, with 13 bases between. CDR3 DNA sequence: TGTGCCAGCAAAGGGACTCCTGGCAATGAGCAGTTCTTC. It yields the protein CASKGTPGNEQFF.

The rearrangement links TRBV7-2 to TRBJ2-1; 13 bases are a match to TRBD2. Germline CDR1 and CDR2: SGHTA and FQGNSA. Unmatched junction bases numbered 8, after V lost 6 bases and J lost 0 bases. CDR3 length: 18 amino acids. The CDR3 spells CASRGLAGNGSSYNEQFF. CDR3 DNA: TGTGCCAGCAGGGGACTAGCGGGAAACGGGTCCTCCTACAATGAGCAGTTCTTC.

This clone was seen more than once but under ten times. The chain combines TRBV4-1 with TRBJ2-1; 12 bases fit TRBD2. J gave up 6 bases and V 3 bases, and 3 bases lay outside the gene matches. Germline CDR1 and CDR2: MGHRA and YSYEKL. The CDR3 spans 15 residues. CDR3 protein: CASSQGTSGRNEQFF. The CDR3 region has the DNA TGCGCCAGCAGCCAGGGGACTAGCGGGCGCAATGAGCAGTTCTTC.

This clone was seen more than once but under ten times. CDR3 amino acids: CSVEGTNDEQFF. CDR3 bases: TGCAGCGTTGAAGGGACTAACGATGAGCAGTTCTTC. The rearrangement links TRBV29-1 to TRBJ2-1; D possibly corresponds to TRBD2 (6 bases). CDR3 length: 12 amino acids. V lost 1 base and J lost 8, with 9 bases in between. Germline assignment: CDR1 SQVTM and CDR2 ANQGSEA.